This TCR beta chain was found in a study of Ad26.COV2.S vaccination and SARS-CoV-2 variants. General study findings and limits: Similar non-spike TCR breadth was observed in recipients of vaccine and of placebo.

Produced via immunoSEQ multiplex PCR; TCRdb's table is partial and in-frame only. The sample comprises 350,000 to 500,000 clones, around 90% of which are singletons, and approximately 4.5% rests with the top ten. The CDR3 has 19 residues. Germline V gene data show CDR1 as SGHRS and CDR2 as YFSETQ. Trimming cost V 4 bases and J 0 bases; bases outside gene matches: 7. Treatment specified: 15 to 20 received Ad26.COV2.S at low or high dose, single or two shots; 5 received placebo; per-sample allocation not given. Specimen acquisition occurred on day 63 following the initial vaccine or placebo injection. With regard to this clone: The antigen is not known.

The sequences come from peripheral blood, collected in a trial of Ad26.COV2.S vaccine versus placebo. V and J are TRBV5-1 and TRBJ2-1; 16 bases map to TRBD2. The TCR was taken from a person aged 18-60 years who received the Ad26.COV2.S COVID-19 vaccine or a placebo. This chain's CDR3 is CASSRGTSGRGGSYNEQFF. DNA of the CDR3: TGCGCCAGCAGCCGCGGGACTAGCGGGAGGGGAGGCTCCTACAATGAGCAGTTCTTC.